This TCR beta chain comes out of a study of shared clonotypes between healthy human individuals. Whole-study results and caveats: Memory subsets generally showed lower estimated richness than naive subsets.

As to this clone: Its cognate antigen is unknown.

Germline values: CDR1 MGHDK, CDR2 SYGVNS. Trimming took 1 base from V and 0 from J; bases not matched to a gene: 4. The CDR3 is 17 residues long. At deep level, the assay was performed. Every immunoSEQ plate was one replicate of a subset's evenly spread DNA. It was 200 to 250 ng DNA, 30,000 or so T cell genomes, that sorted-subset replicate PCRs used. Profiling relied on immunoSEQ multiplex PCR, and the TCRdb table lists in-frame clones only, not all of them. The sample contains more than 2,000,000 clones, 80% to 95% of which appear only once. Sequencing was performed on naive CD4+ T cells from PBMCs. The subset is: CD45RA+ positively selected. The TCR was taken from a man aged 18-30 years in good health. Some clones in this sample may be carry-over from other donors' samples. The gene calls are TRBV25-1 and TRBJ2-2; TRBD1 aligns across 8 bases. The chain's CDR3 is CASSELGGQANTGELFF. For the CDR3, the DNA is TGTGCCAGCAGTGAATTGGGGGGACAGGCGAACACCGGGGAGCTGTTTTTT.